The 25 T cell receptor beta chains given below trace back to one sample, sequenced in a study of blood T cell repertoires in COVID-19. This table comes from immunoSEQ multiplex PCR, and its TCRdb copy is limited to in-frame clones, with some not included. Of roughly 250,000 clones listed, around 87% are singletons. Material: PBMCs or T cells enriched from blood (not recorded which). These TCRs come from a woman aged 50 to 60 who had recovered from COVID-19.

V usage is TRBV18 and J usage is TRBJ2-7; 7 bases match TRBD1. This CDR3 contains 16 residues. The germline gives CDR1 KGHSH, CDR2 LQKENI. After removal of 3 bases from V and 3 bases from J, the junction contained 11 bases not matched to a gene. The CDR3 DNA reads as TGTGCCAGCTCACCGAGGGACAGCCTAAGGCTCTACGAGCAGTACTTC. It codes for CASSPRDSLRLYEQYF.

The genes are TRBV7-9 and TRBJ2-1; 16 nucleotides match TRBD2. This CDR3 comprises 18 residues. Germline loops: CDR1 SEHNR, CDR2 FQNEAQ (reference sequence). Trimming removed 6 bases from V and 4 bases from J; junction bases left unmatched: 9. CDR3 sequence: CASSRSGTSGRGYNEQFF. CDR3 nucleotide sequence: TGTGCCAGCAGTCGGTCCGGGACTAGCGGGAGGGGTTACAATGAGCAGTTCTTC. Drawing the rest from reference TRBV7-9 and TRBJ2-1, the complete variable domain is DTGVSQNPRHKITKRGQNVTFRCDPISEHNRLYWYRQTLGQGPEFLTYFQNEAQLEKSRLLSDRFSAERPKGSFSTLEIQRTEQGDSAMYLCASSRSGTSGRGYNEQFFGPGTRLTVL.

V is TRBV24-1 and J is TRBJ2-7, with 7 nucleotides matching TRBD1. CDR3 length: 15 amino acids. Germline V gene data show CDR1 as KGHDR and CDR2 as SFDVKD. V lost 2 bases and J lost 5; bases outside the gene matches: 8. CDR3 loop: CATSDSGAGGHEQYF. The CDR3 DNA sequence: TGTGCCACCAGTGATTCTGGGGCAGGGGGTCACGAGCAGTACTTC.

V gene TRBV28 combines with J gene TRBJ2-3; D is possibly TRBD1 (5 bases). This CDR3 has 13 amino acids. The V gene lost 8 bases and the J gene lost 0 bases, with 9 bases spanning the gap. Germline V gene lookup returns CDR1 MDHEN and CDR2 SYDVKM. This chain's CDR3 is CASDSISTDTQYF. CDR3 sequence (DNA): TGTGCCAGCGACAGCATTAGCACAGATACGCAGTATTTT.

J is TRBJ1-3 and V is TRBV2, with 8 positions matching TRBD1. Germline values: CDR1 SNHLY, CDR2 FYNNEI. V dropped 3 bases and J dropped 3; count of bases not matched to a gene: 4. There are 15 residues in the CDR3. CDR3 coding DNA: TGTGCCAGCAGTGAGTCAGACAGGGGTGGAAACACCATATATTTT. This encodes CASSESDRGGNTIYF.

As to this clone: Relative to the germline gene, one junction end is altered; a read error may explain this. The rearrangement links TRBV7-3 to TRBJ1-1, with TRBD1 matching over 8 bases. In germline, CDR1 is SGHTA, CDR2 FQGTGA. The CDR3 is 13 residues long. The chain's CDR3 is CASSLTGGTEAFF. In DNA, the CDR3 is TGTGCCAGCAGCCTAACAGGGGGAACTGAAGCTTTCTTT. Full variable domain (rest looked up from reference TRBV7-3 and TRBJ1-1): GAGVSQTPSNKVTEKGKYVELRCDPISGHTALYWYRQSLGQGPEFLIYFQGTGAADDSGLPNDRFFAVRPEGSVSTLKIQRTERGDSAVYLCASSLTGGTEAFFGQGTRLTVV.

CDR3: CASSEAQNNSPLHF. The CDR3, as DNA: TGTGCCAGCAGCGAGGCGCAGAATAATTCACCCCTCCACTTT. The V gene is TRBV6-2 or TRBV6-3, the J gene TRBJ1-6; unclear D gene. This CDR3 comprises 14 residues. Per germline, CDR1 MNHEY and CDR2 SVGEGT. V lost 6 bases to trimming and J lost 5 bases, with 11 bases between them.

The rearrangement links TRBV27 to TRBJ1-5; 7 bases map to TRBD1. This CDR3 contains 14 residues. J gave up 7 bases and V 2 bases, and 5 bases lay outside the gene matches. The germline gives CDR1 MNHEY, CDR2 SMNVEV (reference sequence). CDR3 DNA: TGTGCCAGCAGTTTAGAGGGGGCCCGGCAGCCCCAGCATTTT. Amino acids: CASSLEGARQPQHF.

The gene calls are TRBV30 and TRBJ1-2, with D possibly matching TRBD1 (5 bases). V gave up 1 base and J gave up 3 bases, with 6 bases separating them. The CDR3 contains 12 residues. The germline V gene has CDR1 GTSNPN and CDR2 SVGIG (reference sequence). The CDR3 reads CAWSARDYGYTF. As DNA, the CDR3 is TGTGCCTGGAGTGCCAGGGACTATGGCTACACCTTC.

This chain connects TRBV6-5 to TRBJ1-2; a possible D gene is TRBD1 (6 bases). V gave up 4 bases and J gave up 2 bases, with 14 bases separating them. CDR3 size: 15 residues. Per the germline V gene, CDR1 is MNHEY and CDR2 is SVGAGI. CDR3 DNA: TGTGCCAGCAGTTCCCGCGGGGGCCTCAACTATGGCTACACCTTC. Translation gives CASSSRGGLNYGYTF.

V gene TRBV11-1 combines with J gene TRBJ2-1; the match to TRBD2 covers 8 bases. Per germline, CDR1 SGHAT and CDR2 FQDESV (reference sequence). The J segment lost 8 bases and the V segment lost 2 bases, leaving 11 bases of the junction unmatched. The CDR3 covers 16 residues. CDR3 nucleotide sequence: TGTGCCAGCAGCTTAAACCCCGGACTAGCTTTCTATGAGCAGTTCTTC. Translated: CASSLNPGLAFYEQFF.

The CDR3 coding sequence is TGCGCCAGCAGCTTTCAAGGTGCAGGGGTTAACGAGCAGTACTTC. Protein sequence: CASSFQGAGVNEQYF. This chain joins TRBV5-1 and TRBJ2-7; the D gene is possibly TRBD1 (6 bases). The CDR3 contains 15 residues. Trimming shortened V by 2 bases and J by 5 bases, and 17 bases separated the two germline ends. Germline V gene sequence: CDR1 SGHRS, CDR2 YFSETQ.

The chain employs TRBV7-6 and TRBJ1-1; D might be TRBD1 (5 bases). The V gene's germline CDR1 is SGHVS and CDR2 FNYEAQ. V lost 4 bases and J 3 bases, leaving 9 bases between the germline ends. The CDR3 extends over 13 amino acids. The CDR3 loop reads CASSSARDTEAFF. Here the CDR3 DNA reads TGTGCCAGCAGCTCGGCCAGGGACACTGAAGCTTTCTTT.

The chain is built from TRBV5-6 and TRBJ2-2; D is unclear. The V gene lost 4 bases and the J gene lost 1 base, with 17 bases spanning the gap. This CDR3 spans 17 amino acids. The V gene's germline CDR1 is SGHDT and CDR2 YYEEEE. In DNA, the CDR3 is TGTGCCAGCAGCCGCCTGGCGCGGCTTCAGAACACCGGGGAGCTGTTTTTT. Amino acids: CASSRLARLQNTGELFF.

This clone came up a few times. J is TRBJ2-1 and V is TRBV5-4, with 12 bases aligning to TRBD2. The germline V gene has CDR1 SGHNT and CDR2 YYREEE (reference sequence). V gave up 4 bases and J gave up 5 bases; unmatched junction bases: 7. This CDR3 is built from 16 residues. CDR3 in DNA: TGTGCCAGCAGCGTTGGACTAGCGGGAACCAACAATGAGCAGTTCTTC. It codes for CASSVGLAGTNNEQFF.

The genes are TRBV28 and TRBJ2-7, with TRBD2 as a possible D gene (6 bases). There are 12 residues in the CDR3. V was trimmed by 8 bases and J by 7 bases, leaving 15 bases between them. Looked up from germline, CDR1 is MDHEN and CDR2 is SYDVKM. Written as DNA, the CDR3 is TGTGCCAGCGCGCCTGGGAGGCGAGAGCAGTACTTC. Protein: CASAPGRREQYF.

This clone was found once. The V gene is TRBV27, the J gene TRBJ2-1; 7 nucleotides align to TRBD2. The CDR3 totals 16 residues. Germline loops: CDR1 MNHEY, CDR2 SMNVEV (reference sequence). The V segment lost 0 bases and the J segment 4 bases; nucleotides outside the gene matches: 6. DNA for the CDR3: TGTGCCAGCAGTTTATCGACGGCGGGAGCATACAATGAGCAGTTCTTC. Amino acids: CASSLSTAGAYNEQFF.

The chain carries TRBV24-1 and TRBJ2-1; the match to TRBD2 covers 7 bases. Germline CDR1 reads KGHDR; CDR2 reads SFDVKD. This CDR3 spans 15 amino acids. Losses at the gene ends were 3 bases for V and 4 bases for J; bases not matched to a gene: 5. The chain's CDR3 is CATSDIQRDYNEQFF. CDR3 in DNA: TGTGCCACCAGTGATATACAGCGGGATTACAATGAGCAGTTCTTC.

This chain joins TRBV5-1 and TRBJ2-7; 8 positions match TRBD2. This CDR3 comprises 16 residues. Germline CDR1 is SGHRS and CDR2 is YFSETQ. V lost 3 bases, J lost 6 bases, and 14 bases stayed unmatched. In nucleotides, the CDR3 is TGCGCCAGCAGCTCGCGTTTAGCGGGGCCGGGCCCCGAGCAGTACTTC. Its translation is CASSSRLAGPGPEQYF.

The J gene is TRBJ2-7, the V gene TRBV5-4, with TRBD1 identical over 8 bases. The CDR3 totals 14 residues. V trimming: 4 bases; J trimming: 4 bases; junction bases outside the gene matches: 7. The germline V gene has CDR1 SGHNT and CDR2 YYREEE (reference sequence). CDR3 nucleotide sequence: TGTGCCAGCAGCCCGAGGACAGGGAGGTACGAGCAGTACTTC. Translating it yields CASSPRTGRYEQYF.

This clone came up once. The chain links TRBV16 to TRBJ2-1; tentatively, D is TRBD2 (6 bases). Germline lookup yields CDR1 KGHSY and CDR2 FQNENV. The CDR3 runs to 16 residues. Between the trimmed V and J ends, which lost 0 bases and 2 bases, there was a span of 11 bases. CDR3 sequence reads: CASSQSGGATYNEQFF. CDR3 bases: TGTGCCAGCAGCCAATCGGGCGGGGCTACCTACAATGAGCAGTTCTTC.

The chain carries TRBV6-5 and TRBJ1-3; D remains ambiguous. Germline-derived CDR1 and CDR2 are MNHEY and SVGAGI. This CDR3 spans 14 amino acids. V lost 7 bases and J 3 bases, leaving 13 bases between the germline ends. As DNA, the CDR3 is TGTGCCAGCACCCCGGACTTCAGTGGAAACACCATATATTTT. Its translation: CASTPDFSGNTIYF.

CDR3 sequence: CASSLASSEQYF. The CDR3 nucleotides read TGTGCCAGCAGCTTAGCTAGCAGTGAGCAGTACTTC. J is TRBJ2-7 and V is TRBV7-9; D is undetermined. Trimming shortened V by 0 bases and J by 7 bases, and 7 bases separated the two germline ends. CDR3 length equals 12 residues. Germline CDR1 and CDR2: SEHNR and FQNEAQ (reference sequence).

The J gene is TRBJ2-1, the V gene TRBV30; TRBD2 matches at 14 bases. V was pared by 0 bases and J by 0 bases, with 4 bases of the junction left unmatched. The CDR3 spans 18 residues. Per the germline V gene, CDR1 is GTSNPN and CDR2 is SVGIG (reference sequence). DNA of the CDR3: TGTGCCTGGAGTGTACGGACTAGCGGGAGGCACTCCTACAATGAGCAGTTCTTC. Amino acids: CAWSVRTSGRHSYNEQFF. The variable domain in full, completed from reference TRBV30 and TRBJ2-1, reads SQTIHQWPATLVQPVGSPLSLECTVEGTSNPNLYWYRQAAGRGLQLLFYSVGIGQISSEVPQNLSASRPQDRQFILSSKKLLLSDSGFYLCAWSVRTSGRHSYNEQFFGPGTRLTVL.

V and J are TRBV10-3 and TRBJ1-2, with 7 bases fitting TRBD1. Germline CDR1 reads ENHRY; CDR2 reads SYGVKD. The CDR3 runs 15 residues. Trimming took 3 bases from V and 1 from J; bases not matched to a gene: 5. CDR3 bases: TGTGCCATCAGTGACACGGGACAGAATAACTATGGCTACACCTTC. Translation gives CAISDTGQNNYGYTF.